The present T cell receptor beta chain was sequenced within a study of shared clonotypes between healthy human individuals. Clones were sequenced by immunoSEQ multiplex PCR, and TCRdb holds only the in-frame ones, with some missing. The data hold 550,000 to 850,000 clones, with approximately 79% observed a single time. The donors were all Caucasian adults (living in Nashville, Tennessee). Specimen: memory CD4+ T cells sorted from blood. Subset given: CD45RA-negative fraction. The origin of this receptor is a woman aged 25 to 39 in good health.

For the CDR3, the DNA is TGTGCCAGCAGTGGAGCGGGAGCCACCTACGAGCAGTACTTC. This gives the protein CASSGAGATYEQYF. The rearrangement links TRBV2 to TRBJ2-7, with 8 bases that match TRBD2. The CDR3 runs to 14 residues. Germline CDR1 SNHLY, CDR2 FYNNEI. The J segment lost 2 bases and the V segment lost 4 bases, leaving 4 bases of the junction unmatched. The full variable domain, rest sourced from reference TRBV2 and TRBJ2-7, is EPEVTQTPSHQVTQMGQEVILRCVPISNHLYFYWYRQILGQKVEFLVSFYNNEISEKSEIFDDQFSVERPDGSNFTLKIRSTKLEDSAMYFCASSGAGATYEQYFGPGTRLTVT.